Shown below are 29 T cell receptor beta chains from a single sample sequenced in a study of blood T cell repertoires in COVID-19. Method: immunoSEQ multiplex PCR; TCRdb's copy keeps in-frame clones and lacks some. The sample includes roughly 160,000 clones, approximately 85% of them seen just once. The source material was peripheral blood. These receptors came from a woman aged 80 or over with COVID-19, enrolled during active disease.

The chain joins TRBV18 to TRBJ2-7; 8 bases map to TRBD2. Germline V gene lookup returns CDR1 KGHSH and CDR2 LQKENI. V was clipped by 3 bases and J by 2 bases; unmatched bases: 6. The CDR3 covers 15 residues. This CDR3 reads CASSPLAGRAYEQYF. CDR3 DNA sequence: TGTGCCAGCTCACCTTTAGCGGGAAGGGCCTACGAGCAGTACTTC.

The genes are TRBV19 and TRBJ2-3; D may be TRBD1 (5 bases). Looked up from germline, CDR1 is LNHDA and CDR2 is SQIVND (reference sequence). V shed 6 bases and J shed 3 bases, with 7 bases lying between them. This CDR3 spans 12 amino acids. This CDR3 is CASSQGTDTQYF. The CDR3 bases are TGTGCCAGTAGCCAGGGAACAGATACGCAGTATTTT.

CDR3: CASSLGQDMNTEAFF. CDR3 sequence (DNA): TGTGCCAGCAGCTTAGGCCAGGACATGAACACTGAAGCTTTCTTT. The chain has TRBV7-8 and TRBJ1-1, with D possibly matching TRBD1 (5 bases). The germline V gene encodes CDR1 SGHVS and CDR2 FQNEAQ. V shed 1 base and J shed 0 bases, with 9 bases lying between them. This CDR3 has 15 amino acids.

The chain is built from TRBV7-6 and TRBJ2-7; D gene ambiguous. The CDR3 has 15 amino acids. Germline CDR1 and CDR2: SGHVS and FNYEAQ. V was clipped by 1 base and J by 4 bases, with 14 bases between them. CDR3: CASSLGGGQYYEQYF. The CDR3 DNA reads as TGTGCCAGCAGCTTAGGTGGTGGGCAATATTACGAGCAGTACTTC.

The table lists this clone with a few counts. The rearrangement joins TRBV3-1 (or the pseudogene TRBV3-2) to TRBJ2-7; TRBD2 matches 14 bases. This CDR3 has 17 residues. Germline CDR1 is LGHDT and CDR2 is YNNKEL (reference sequence). V trimming: 4 bases; J trimming: 7 bases; junction bases outside the gene matches: 12. This CDR3 reads CASSPTRLAGGPGEQYF. The CDR3 bases are TGTGCCAGCAGCCCTACTAGACTAGCGGGGGGGCCGGGGGAGCAGTACTTC.

The chain joins TRBV20-1 to TRBJ1-3, with D possibly matching TRBD1 (6 bases). The CDR3 is made up of 14 amino acids. The V and J ends lost 3 bases and 4 bases respectively, with 13 bases between them. Germline loops: CDR1 DFQATT, CDR2 SNEGSKA (reference sequence). The CDR3 DNA follows: TGCAGTGCTAGTAGGGGGTTGACAGGAAACACCATATATTTT. Its translation is CSASRGLTGNTIYF.

V is TRBV2 and J is TRBJ1-2, with 8 positions matching TRBD1. The CDR3 covers 15 residues. With V trimmed by 2 bases and J by 7 bases, 9 bases remained unmatched. Germline V lookup: CDR1 SNHLY, CDR2 FYNNEI. CDR3 bases: TGTGCCAGCAGTGAACAGGGGGCGCTTTCCGGTGGCTACACCTTC. It translates to CASSEQGALSGGYTF.

The V call is TRBV18, the J call TRBJ2-2, with D possibly TRBD1 on 5 matching bases. V lost 3 bases, J lost 0 bases, and 8 bases lay in between. The CDR3 length is 15 residues. The germline gives CDR1 KGHSH, CDR2 LQKENI. CDR3: CASSPRTPNTGELFF. The CDR3 nucleotides are TGTGCCAGCTCACCTCGGACACCGAACACCGGGGAGCTGTTTTTT.

The chain combines TRBV24-1 with TRBJ2-2; D is ambiguous. The germline gives CDR1 KGHDR, CDR2 SFDVKD. There are 12 residues in the CDR3. The V and J ends lost 7 bases and 5 bases respectively, with 7 bases between them. Here the CDR3 DNA reads TGTGCCACCAGGGGCTGGACCGGGGAGCTGTTTTTT. Translation gives CATRGWTGELFF.

This chain links TRBV9 with TRBJ1-2, with D unclear. Germline values: CDR1 SGDLS, CDR2 YYNGEE. The V end was cut by 0 bases, the J end by 7 bases, with 7 bases between. The CDR3 length is 12 residues. CDR3 sequence reads: CASSVATGGYTF. CDR3 bases: TGTGCCAGCAGCGTAGCTACGGGTGGCTACACCTTC.

This clone was detected only a few times. The chain uses TRBV28 and TRBJ2-2, with D perhaps matching TRBD1 (7 bases). There are 15 residues in the CDR3. CDR1 and CDR2 (germline): MDHEN, SYDVKM. The ends were cut back, 6 bases at V and 0 bases at J, with 11 bases in the middle. This CDR3 is CASSAGGPNTGELFF. The CDR3 DNA reads TGTGCCAGCAGCGCAGGGGGGCCGAACACCGGGGAGCTGTTTTTT.

CDR3 residues: CAWARGGNQPQHF. CDR3 coding DNA: TGTGCCTGGGCTAGGGGTGGCAATCAGCCCCAGCATTTT. This rearrangement joins TRBV30 to TRBJ1-5, with D maybe TRBD1 (5 bases). The CDR3 runs 13 residues. Per the germline V gene, CDR1 is GTSNPN and CDR2 is SVGIG (reference sequence). V gave up 5 bases and J gave up 2 bases, with 10 bases separating them.

In DNA form, the CDR3 reads TGTGCCAGCAGCTTAGGGACAGGGGCTGAGACCCAGTACTTC. Amino acid sequence: CASSLGTGAETQYF. The chain employs TRBV7-3 and TRBJ2-5, with 10 bases fitting TRBD1. Germline V CDR1 and CDR2: SGHTA, FQGTGA. Losses at the gene ends were 2 bases for V and 5 bases for J; bases not matched to a gene: 2. CDR3 size: 14 residues.

This clone occurred once. The chain uses TRBV10-1 and TRBJ2-1; 11 nucleotides agree with TRBD1. V lost 4 bases, J lost 4 bases, and 3 bases stayed unmatched. The CDR3 has 15 amino acids. Looked up from germline, CDR1 is WNHNN and CDR2 is SYGVQD (reference sequence). As DNA, the CDR3 is TGCGCCAGCAGTGCCGGGACAGGGGGTTACAATGAGCAGTTCTTC. This sequence encodes CASSAGTGGYNEQFF.

The chain employs TRBV19 and TRBJ1-2; D uncertain. V was pared by 8 bases and J by 2 bases, with 6 bases between. The CDR3 length is 11 residues. The germline gives CDR1 LNHDA, CDR2 SQIVND (reference sequence). DNA of the CDR3: TGTGCCAGTTCGGGGAACTATGGCTACACCTTC. It codes for CASSGNYGYTF. Filled out from reference TRBV19 and TRBJ1-2, the complete variable domain reads DGGITQSPKYLFRKEGQNVTLSCEQNLNHDAMYWYRQDPGQGLRLIYYSQIVNDFQKGDIAEGYSVSREKKESFPLTVTSAQKNPTAFYLCASSGNYGYTFGSGTRLTVV.

This clone turned up a few times. The chain couples TRBV3-1 (or the pseudogene TRBV3-2) to TRBJ2-7; a possible D gene is TRBD1 (5 bases). There are 15 residues in the CDR3. Germline loops: CDR1 LGHDT, CDR2 YNNKEL (reference sequence). V was trimmed by 4 bases and J by 5 bases, leaving 18 bases between them. The CDR3 bases are TGTGCCAGCAGCCCCATCGCCAGGGCTGGGCACGAGCAGTACTTC. It encodes CASSPIARAGHEQYF.

This clone was recorded only once. The gene calls are TRBV9 and TRBJ2-7, with 8 bases matching TRBD2. Germline CDR1 SGDLS, CDR2 YYNGEE. The CDR3 runs 13 residues. V lost 0 bases to trimming and J lost 5 bases; unmatched junction nucleotides: 1. The CDR3, as DNA: TGTGCCAGCAGCGTAGAAGCGGGAGACGAGCAGTACTTC. Its protein product is CASSVEAGDEQYF.

This chain links TRBV24-1 with TRBJ2-1; 7 positions match TRBD1. Germline CDR1 and CDR2: KGHDR and SFDVKD. V was clipped by 9 bases and J by 4 bases; unmatched bases: 5. This CDR3 contains 13 residues. Here the CDR3 reads CATQDRIYNEQFF. CDR3 DNA: TGTGCCACCCAGGACAGGATTTACAATGAGCAGTTCTTC.

The chain recombines TRBV19 with TRBJ2-1; 8 nucleotides align to TRBD2. CDR1 LNHDA and CDR2 SQIVND come from the germline V gene (reference sequence). The CDR3 spans 18 residues. V dropped 0 bases and J dropped 5; count of bases not matched to a gene: 12. CDR3 sequence (DNA): TGTGCCAGTAGTATAGATCCCCCCGGACTAGCAGGCCACAATGAGCAGTTCTTC. Translated, it gives CASSIDPPGLAGHNEQFF.

The J gene is TRBJ2-2, the V gene TRBV5-1; maybe TRBD2 (6 bases). With 4 bases removed from V and 3 bases from J, the gap between germline ends came to 16 bases. Germline V gene data show CDR1 as SGHRS and CDR2 as YFSETQ. The CDR3 runs to 16 residues. The CDR3, as DNA: TGCGCCAGCAGCCTCTCCCCGGGAGCGGACACCGGGGAGCTGTTTTTT. Residues: CASSLSPGADTGELFF.

The chain joins TRBV6-1 to TRBJ2-2; D call uncertain. Trimming cost V 1 base and J 3 bases, with 6 bases left between them. Germline lookup yields CDR1 MNHNS and CDR2 SASEGT. This CDR3 has 14 residues. The CDR3 sequence is CASSEDGYTGELFF. The CDR3 bases are TGTGCCAGCAGTGAAGATGGCTACACCGGGGAGCTGTTTTTT.

The chain has TRBV5-1 and TRBJ2-7; 7 nucleotides match TRBD1. Germline assignment: CDR1 SGHRS and CDR2 YFSETQ. This CDR3 is 14 amino acids long. Unmatched junction bases numbered 5, after V lost 3 bases and J lost 2 bases. The CDR3: CASSWRQGPYEQYF. DNA of the CDR3: TGCGCCAGCAGCTGGCGACAGGGTCCCTACGAGCAGTACTTC.

The V gene is TRBV18, the J gene TRBJ2-7; 9 bases map to TRBD1. Germline lookup yields CDR1 KGHSH and CDR2 LQKENI. The V segment lost 0 bases and the J segment 2 bases; nucleotides outside the gene matches: 2. The CDR3 consists of 15 residues. The DNA for the CDR3 is TGTGCCAGCTCACCACCGGGACAGGGAGCCTACGAGCAGTACTTC. Protein product: CASSPPGQGAYEQYF.

The V and J genes are TRBV2 and TRBJ1-1; 7 bases align to TRBD1. After removal of 9 bases from V and 1 base from J, the junction contained 14 bases not matched to a gene. CDR1 SNHLY and CDR2 FYNNEI come from the germline V gene. The CDR3 has 16 amino acids. The CDR3 region is CARNVMSGTANTEAFF. As DNA, the CDR3 is TGTGCCAGAAATGTAATGTCCGGGACAGCGAACACTGAAGCTTTCTTT.

This clone was recorded only once. The chain links TRBV2 to TRBJ1-5, with 10 bases matching TRBD1. The germline V gene encodes CDR1 SNHLY and CDR2 FYNNEI. This CDR3 is built from 15 residues. J lost 0 bases, V lost 6 bases, and 2 bases had no gene match. CDR3: CASSGTGDSNQPQHF. The CDR3 DNA is TGTGCCAGCAGCGGGACAGGGGATAGCAATCAGCCCCAGCATTTT.

The gene calls are TRBV21-1 and TRBJ1-6; the table gives TRBD1 as D, unverified against the DNA. TRBV21-1 is marked as a pseudogene. The CDR3 covers 16 residues. The CDR3 DNA reads TGTGCCAGCAGCCTTGGGACAGGGCAGAGGAATTCACCCCTCCACTTT. Translating gives CASSLGTGQRNSPLHF.

Written as DNA, the CDR3 is TGCGCCAGCGGCCTCACCTCAGGGGGGGAGACCCAGTACTTC. Its translation: CASGLTSGGETQYF. The chain has TRBV5-1 and TRBJ2-5, with a weak D call TRBD1 (7 bases). This CDR3 is 14 amino acids long. CDR1 is SGHRS and CDR2 is YFSETQ in the germline V gene. V was shortened by 7 bases and J by 5 bases, with 18 bases between the two germline ends.

The chain has TRBV7-9 and TRBJ1-2; TRBD1 aligns across 10 bases. This CDR3 is built from 16 residues. CDR1 SEHNR and CDR2 FQNEAQ come from the germline V gene (reference sequence). Trimming removed 4 bases from V and 6 bases from J; junction bases left unmatched: 11. CDR3 protein: CASSSDRGQGFDGYTF. CDR3 bases: TGTGCCAGCAGCTCGGACAGGGGACAGGGGTTCGATGGCTACACCTTC.

This clone was detected only once. This chain uses TRBV27 with TRBJ2-2, with a possible D match to TRBD1 (6 bases). The V end lost 5 bases, the J end lost 2 bases, and 21 bases lay between the germline ends. CDR3 length equals 18 residues. Germline lookup yields CDR1 MNHEY and CDR2 SMNVEV (reference sequence). This CDR3 is CASSRKTGPTLNTGELFF. CDR3 nucleotide sequence: TGTGCCAGCAGTCGAAAGACAGGACCGACGCTAAACACCGGGGAGCTGTTTTTT.